Given below is one T cell receptor (beta chain) in context. Antigen unknown. This CDR3 has 15 residues. Germline V lookup: CDR1 SGHDT, CDR2 YYEEEE. The data stem from a study of cytomegalovirus exposure and HLA in healthy donors. Findings and limits, study-wide: Judged likely to be a sequencing artifact was a cluster of highly shared sequence variants. Common viral pathogens were later found to be apparently linked to several of the most significant clusters. Later analysis identified a missense DCLRE1C variant that was linked to TCR beta V- and J-gene trimming.

The PCR employed 60 Vbeta primers together with 13 Jbeta primers. The assay was immunoSEQ multiplex PCR, and TCRdb's table has in-frame clones only and misses some. The data show fewer than 150,000 clones, approximately 74% seen once. Specimen: PBMCs. The rearrangement joins TRBV5-6 to TRBJ2-5; TRBD1 aligns across 7 bases. TRBJ2-7 matches the DNA end more closely, so the J call is doubtful. The TCR was taken from a woman between 40 and 50 years old in good health and CMV-seropositive. CDR3 amino acids: CASSFSGTEYYEQYF. CDR3 DNA sequence: TGTGCCAGCAGCTTTTCCGGGACAGAATATTACGAGCAGTACTTC.